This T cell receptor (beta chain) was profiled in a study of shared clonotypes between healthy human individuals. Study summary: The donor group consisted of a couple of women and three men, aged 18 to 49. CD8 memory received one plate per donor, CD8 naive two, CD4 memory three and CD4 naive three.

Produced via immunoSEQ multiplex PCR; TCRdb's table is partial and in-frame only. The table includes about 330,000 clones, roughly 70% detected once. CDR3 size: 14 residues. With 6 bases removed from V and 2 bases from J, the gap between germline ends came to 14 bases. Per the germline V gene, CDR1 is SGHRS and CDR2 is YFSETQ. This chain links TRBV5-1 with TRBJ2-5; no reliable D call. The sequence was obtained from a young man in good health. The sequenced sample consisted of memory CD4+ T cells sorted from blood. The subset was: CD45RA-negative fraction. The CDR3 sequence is CASTPGHQQETQYF. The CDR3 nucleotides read TGCGCCAGCACCCCCGGGCATCAACAAGAGACCCAGTACTTC. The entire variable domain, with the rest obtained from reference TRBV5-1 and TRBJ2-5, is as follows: KAGVTQTPRYLIKTRGQQVTLSCSPISGHRSVSWYQQTPGQGLQFLFEYFSETQRNKGNFPGRFSGRQFSNSRSEMNVSTLELGDSALYLCASTPGHQQETQYFGPGTRLLVL.